The 7 T cell receptor beta chains below were found in one sample sequenced in a study of blood T cells in healthy people across ages (dated by TCRdb to between 2015 and 2016). The library came from 5' RACE. A second PCR of roughly 7 to 11 cycles was performed with a sample-barcoded 5' primer and a J-beta primer mix. TCRdb cleaned the public reads at Q25 with fastp, built clones with MiXCR and kept in-frame beta chains. For every CDR3 protein sequence, its rows merge into one entry that carries the most common genes and DNA. Within this sample are 1.8 million or so distinct CDR3 sequences, with about two fifths of them counted one time only. The ten top clones hold 20% to 25% of the sample. Sequencing used blood. These receptors were taken from a human donor in good health.

The V and J genes are TRBV6-2 or TRBV6-3 and TRBJ1-5; 9 bases agree with TRBD1. The CDR3 has 14 amino acids. Looked up from germline, CDR1 is MNHEY and CDR2 is SVGEGT. V was clipped by 5 bases and J by 5 bases; unmatched bases: 4. Here the CDR3 reads CASSNRDRDQPQHF. DNA of the CDR3: TGTGCCAGCAGTAACCGGGACAGGGATCAGCCCCAGCATTTT.

This rearrangement joins TRBV7-9 to TRBJ2-5; TRBD2 is a possible D gene (6 bases). This CDR3 is 17 amino acids long. V lost 2 bases and J lost 2, with 18 bases in between. CDR1 is SEHNR and CDR2 is FQNEAQ in the germline V gene (reference sequence). CDR3 sequence (DNA): TGTGCCAGCAGCTTATCGCAGGAGGGTCCAATACAAGAGACCCAGTACTTC. Translating it yields CASSLSQEGPIQETQYF.

V gene TRBV7-2 combines with J gene TRBJ1-1, with D tentatively TRBD1 (6 bases). V lost 2 bases to trimming and J lost 4 bases, with 11 bases between them. Looked up from germline, CDR1 is SGHTA and CDR2 is FQGNSA. The CDR3 has 14 amino acids. Here the CDR3 DNA reads TGTGCCAGCAGCTTACGGGGGCCAGGCACTGAAGCTTTCTTT. Its translation is CASSLRGPGTEAFF.

Only one count was recorded for this clonotype. V usage is TRBV3-1 and J usage is TRBJ2-1; D is possibly TRBD1 or TRBD2 (5 bases each). Trimming shortened V by 3 bases and J by 2 bases, and 11 bases separated the two germline ends. CDR1 is LGHDT, CDR2 YNNKEL, per germline (reference sequence). The CDR3 covers 15 residues. The CDR3 coding sequence is TGTGCCAGCAGCCACCGGGACCACCCCTACAATGAGCAGTTCTTC. It is translated as CASSHRDHPYNEQFF.

This clonotype was observed once. J is TRBJ2-7 and V is TRBV28; TRBD1 matches 10 bases. Germline loops: CDR1 MDHEN, CDR2 SYDVKM. The ends lost 7 bases at V and 2 bases at J; junction bases unmatched: 14. The CDR3 consists of 17 residues. CDR3 residues: CASMRTNPGQGTYEQYF. CDR3 sequence (DNA): TGTGCCAGCATGAGGACGAATCCGGGACAGGGGACCTACGAGCAGTACTTC.

This clonotype was recorded a few times. The chain has TRBV7-9 and TRBJ2-5, with 11 bases identical to TRBD2. The CDR3 contains 13 residues. The germline V gene has CDR1 SEHNR and CDR2 FQNEAQ (reference sequence). V lost 1 base, J lost 12 bases, and 4 bases stayed unmatched. This CDR3 is CASSLVTSGEKYF. CDR3 in DNA: TGTGCCAGCAGCTTAGTGACTAGCGGGGAAAAGTACTTC.

This chain uses TRBV24-1 with TRBJ2-3; 9 bases line up with TRBD1. Germline lookup yields CDR1 KGHDR and CDR2 SFDVKD. V dropped 1 base and J dropped 5; count of bases not matched to a gene: 12. This CDR3 is built from 18 residues. The CDR3 nucleotides read TGTGCCACCAGTGATTTCCCCCCTCTGACAGGGGGACAAGATACGCAGTATTTT. Translated: CATSDFPPLTGGQDTQYF.